The 22 T cell receptor beta chains presented below share a single source sample, sequenced in a study of shared clonotypes between healthy human individuals. Clones were sequenced by immunoSEQ multiplex PCR, and TCRdb holds only the in-frame ones, with some missing. The data hold 850,000 to 1,100,000 clones, with 70% to 80% observed a single time. The sequenced sample consisted of memory CD4+ T cells from PBMCs. Subset specified: CD45RA-negative fraction. These receptors were collected from a man aged 18 to 29 in good health. Some clones in this sample may be carry-over from other donors' samples.

Points on this clone: A much larger clone differs from this one at a single base, so this may be a read error. Within the sample, other DNA sequences also encode this same CDR3. This chain joins TRBV11-3 and TRBJ2-3, with D hard to call. V was clipped by 2 bases and J by 1 base, with 4 bases between them. The CDR3 spans 13 residues. Germline-derived CDR1 and CDR2 are SGHNT and YENEEA. The CDR3 sequence: CASSLPGTDTQYF. The CDR3 region has the DNA TGTGCCAGCAGCTTACCAGGCACAGATACGCAGTATTTT. Filled out from reference TRBV11-3 and TRBJ2-3, the complete variable domain reads EAGVVQSPRYKIIEKKQPVAFWCNPISGHNTLYWYLQNLGQGPELLIRYENEEAVDDSQLPKDRFSAERLKGVDSTLKIQPAELGDSAVYLCASSLPGTDTQYFGPGTRLTVL.

This clone came up once. The chain joins TRBV10-3 to TRBJ2-7, with 11 bases identical to TRBD1. The CDR3 loop spans 18 amino acids. With V trimmed by 8 bases and J by 7 bases, 22 bases remained unmatched. Germline CDR1 is ENHRY and CDR2 is SYGVKD. CDR3 region: CAISNGQGAKGPLWEQYF. The CDR3 nucleotides read TGTGCCATCTCTAACGGACAGGGGGCGAAGGGCCCTCTATGGGAGCAGTACTTC.

This sequence joins TRBV30 and TRBJ1-3; D not certain. The CDR3 has 20 residues. Germline V gene data show CDR1 as GTSNPN and CDR2 as SVGIG (reference sequence). V shed 1 base and J shed 2 bases, with 27 bases lying between them. DNA for the CDR3: TGTGCCTGGAGTGGGGTCCGGGCCGTATCCCCTTACGGCCCTGGAAACACCATATATTTT. It encodes CAWSGVRAVSPYGPGNTIYF.

The chain combines TRBV5-1 with TRBJ1-1, with D possibly TRBD1 on 5 matching bases. Germline CDR1 and CDR2: SGHRS and YFSETQ. V shed 4 bases and J shed 2 bases, with 12 bases lying between them. This CDR3 has 14 residues. The CDR3: CASSRTGSNTEAFF. In DNA form, the CDR3 reads TGCGCCAGCAGCCGCACAGGCTCTAACACTGAAGCTTTCTTT.

Remarks on this clone: An end of the junction differs from the germline gene, which may be a read error. CDR3 DNA sequence: TGCGCCAGCAGCTTGGCCGGTATGGGACAGGGGGTCTTC. The encoded protein is CASSLAGMGQGVF. The J gene is TRBJ2-7, the V gene TRBV5-1; 11 bases align to TRBD1. Per germline, CDR1 SGHRS and CDR2 YFSETQ. The CDR3 has 13 amino acids.

This chain links TRBV11-2 with TRBJ2-3; tentative D call: TRBD2 (6 bases). CDR1 and CDR2 (germline): SGHAT, FQNNGV. With 5 bases removed from V and 9 bases from J, the gap between germline ends came to 12 bases. This CDR3 contains 12 residues. The CDR3 nucleotides are TGTGCCAGCAGCCGGACTACAAGAACGCAGTATTTT. This gives the protein CASSRTTRTQYF. Full variable domain (rest looked up from reference TRBV11-2 and TRBJ2-3): EAGVAQSPRYKIIEKRQSVAFWCNPISGHATLYWYQQILGQGPKLLIQFQNNGVVDDSQLPKDRFSAERLKGVDSTLKIQPAKLEDSAVYLCASSRTTRTQYFGPGTRLTVL.

The rearrangement joins TRBV5-1 to TRBJ1-3; D is undetermined. Trimming left V 1 base short and J 0 bases short, with 8 bases between. The CDR3 spans 15 residues. The germline V gene has CDR1 SGHRS and CDR2 YFSETQ. The DNA for the CDR3 is TGCGCCAGCAGCTTGTCCTGGTCCTCTGGAAACACCATATATTTT. Its translation: CASSLSWSSGNTIYF.

This chain connects TRBV28 to TRBJ2-1; unclear D gene. V was cut by 4 bases and J by 0 bases, with 13 bases left in between. Germline V gene sequence: CDR1 MDHEN, CDR2 SYDVKM. CDR3 length: 16 residues. The CDR3 region has the DNA TGTGCCAGCAGTTCCCCCTTTTCTCCCTCCTACAATGAGCAGTTCTTC. Residues: CASSSPFSPSYNEQFF.

The chain uses TRBV21-1 and TRBJ2-2; the table's D call, TRBD2, has no DNA check behind it. TRBV21-1 has pseudogene status. The CDR3 contains 17 residues. CDR3 amino acids: CASPLRTSGVNTGELFF. CDR3 in DNA: TGTGCCAGCCCCCTGAGGACTAGCGGGGTAAACACCGGGGAGCTGTTTTTT.

This chain uses TRBV7-9 with TRBJ2-1; no firm D call. The germline V and J ends were trimmed by 3 bases and 7 bases, with 7 bases remaining between them. Germline assignment: CDR1 SEHNR and CDR2 FQNEAQ (reference sequence). There are 12 residues in the CDR3. The CDR3 DNA follows: TGTGCCAGCAGCTTCGGGCCGAATGAGCAGTTCTTC. It yields the protein CASSFGPNEQFF.

The rearrangement links TRBV10-2 to TRBJ2-1; either TRBD1 or TRBD2 may supply D (5 bases each). This CDR3 comprises 15 residues. Germline CDR1 and CDR2: WSHSY and SAAADI. The germline V and J ends were trimmed by 2 bases and 4 bases, with 12 bases remaining between them. CDR3 sequence: CASSEGTLFYNEQFF. CDR3 in DNA: TGCGCCAGCAGTGAGGGGACCCTTTTTTACAATGAGCAGTTCTTC.

This clone was counted only a few times. The chain recombines TRBV5-3 with TRBJ2-7; TRBD1 might be the D (5 bases). TRBV5-3 is an open reading frame whose function is uncertain. The CDR3 extends over 14 amino acids. V was cut by 4 bases and J by 1 base, with 12 bases left in between. The CDR3 nucleotides read TGTGCCAGAAGCCCTCGGCCAGGGTCCTACGAGCAGTACTTC. This gives the protein CARSPRPGSYEQYF.

This clone has only one observation. The rearrangement joins TRBV10-1 to TRBJ2-2; D is undetermined. The V end lost 5 bases, the J end lost 1 base, and 11 bases lay between the germline ends. The CDR3 contains 15 residues. Germline CDR1 and CDR2: WNHNN and SYGVQD (reference sequence). The CDR3 bases are TGCGCCAGCAGTAAACGCGGCGGGAACACCGGGGAGCTGTTTTTT. This codes for CASSKRGGNTGELFF.

J is TRBJ1-1 and V is TRBV5-4; 7 bases are shared with TRBD1. CDR1 and CDR2 from the germline V gene are SGHNT and YYREEE (reference sequence). CDR3 length: 16 residues. V was clipped by 4 bases and J by 2 bases; unmatched bases: 11. Here the CDR3 reads CASSPTTRGINTEAFF. As DNA, the CDR3 is TGTGCCAGCAGCCCGACAACCAGGGGGATCAACACTGAAGCTTTCTTT.

This clone was observed a handful of times. CDR3 residues: CASRDLANYGYTF. As DNA, the CDR3 is TGTGCCAGTAGGGACCTAGCTAACTATGGCTACACCTTC. V gene TRBV19 combines with J gene TRBJ1-2; D is unclear. The CDR3 length is 13 residues. Germline V lookup: CDR1 LNHDA, CDR2 SQIVND (reference sequence). V lost 6 bases and J 0 bases, leaving 8 bases between the germline ends.

V usage is TRBV14 and J usage is TRBJ2-5, with D uncertain. The CDR3 has 13 residues. Germline V lookup: CDR1 SGHDN, CDR2 FVKESK. Trimming stripped 7 bases from V and 5 bases from J, with 14 bases between. CDR3 sequence: CASNQMALETQYF. The CDR3 region has the DNA TGTGCCAGCAACCAGATGGCCCTGGAGACCCAGTACTTC.

The chain recombines TRBV30 with TRBJ1-3; D may be TRBD1 (6 bases). CDR1 is GTSNPN and CDR2 is SVGIG in the germline V gene (reference sequence). The CDR3 loop spans 12 amino acids. V lost 4 bases and J lost 8, with 12 bases in between. CDR3 amino acids: CAWKGGADTIYF. In DNA, the CDR3 is TGTGCCTGGAAAGGGGGGGCGGACACCATATATTTT.

This clone was counted a single time. The V call is TRBV7-9, the J call TRBJ1-1, with D unresolved. The V end was cut by 8 bases, the J end by 0 bases, with 13 bases between. CDR1 is SEHNR and CDR2 is FQNEAQ in the germline V gene (reference sequence). This CDR3 has 14 residues. CDR3: CASGGGPMNTEAFF. The CDR3 DNA reads TGTGCCAGCGGCGGTGGGCCCATGAACACTGAAGCTTTCTTT.

V is TRBV28 and J is TRBJ2-2; D may match TRBD1 or TRBD2 (5 bases each). The V gene lost 7 bases and the J gene lost 6 bases, with 15 bases spanning the gap. Germline V lookup: CDR1 MDHEN, CDR2 SYDVKM. This CDR3 is 14 amino acids long. CDR3 in DNA: TGTGCCAGCACCCCCAGTGGGGACCCCGGGGAGCTGTTTTTT. It encodes CASTPSGDPGELFF.

This clone was seen once. The chain is built from TRBV7-2 and TRBJ2-1, with D perhaps TRBD2 (5 bases). Germline V gives CDR1 SGHTA, CDR2 FQGNSA. CDR3 length equals 16 residues. Trimming took 1 base from V and 8 from J, leaving 18 bases between them. CDR3: CASSLGLAQAKHEQFF. The CDR3 DNA follows: TGTGCCAGCAGCTTAGGGTTAGCGCAAGCGAAGCATGAGCAGTTCTTC. Complete variable domain (other parts from reference TRBV7-2 and TRBJ2-1): GAGVSQSPSNKVTEKGKDVELRCDPISGHTALYWYRQSLGQGLEFLIYFQGNSAPDKSGLPSDRFSAERTGGSVSTLTIQRTQQEDSAVYLCASSLGLAQAKHEQFFGPGTRLTVL.

This rearrangement joins TRBV5-4 to TRBJ2-7, with D maybe TRBD2 (5 bases). V lost 4 bases and J lost 0, with 14 bases in between. CDR1 and CDR2 from the germline V gene are SGHNT and YYREEE (reference sequence). CDR3 length equals 15 residues. The CDR3 is CASSPGVANSYEQYF. The CDR3, as DNA: TGTGCCAGCAGCCCCGGGGTAGCGAACTCCTACGAGCAGTACTTC.

The V call is TRBV2, the J call TRBJ1-1, with D uncertain. Trimming pared 6 bases from V and 4 bases from J, leaving 15 bases between. This CDR3 has 14 amino acids. CDR1 is SNHLY and CDR2 is FYNNEI in the germline V gene. The CDR3 loop is CASRGNSGGTEAFF. The CDR3 DNA is TGTGCCAGCAGGGGGAACTCGGGCGGCACTGAAGCTTTCTTT.